This is a list of T cell receptor beta chains from one sample in a study of blood T cells in healthy people across ages. TCRdb passed the 5' RACE reads through MiXCR, listing each CDR3 protein once. Among about 580,000 distinct CDR3 sequences listed, around half were seen once. Material for sequencing was blood. Receptors originate from a man older than 75 in good health. Both conserved end residues are part of each CDR3. The D gene is left open where the match is weak. Some rows mark clone size as missing; the rest say once, few, many or name a class of expanded clone.

len	d_gene	abundance	v_gene	j_gene	CDR3aa	CDR3nt
15	TRBD2	.	TRBV4-1	TRBJ2-1	CASSQEGLAYNEQFF	TGCGCCAGCAGCCAAGAGGGACTAGCATACAATGAGCAGTTCTTC
14	.	.	TRBV20-1	TRBJ2-7	CSARSPSGRGEQYF	TGCAGTGCTAGATCGCCAAGCGGTAGGGGTGAGCAGTACTTC
14	.	.	TRBV20-1	TRBJ2-1	CSAQAPREGGEQFF	TGCAGTGCGCAGGCCCCCAGGGAAGGCGGTGAGCAGTTCTTC
16	TRBD1	.	TRBV28	TRBJ2-1	CATLLTGTGGYNEQFF	TGTGCCACCCTTTTAACCGGGACAGGGGGCTACAATGAGCAGTTCTTC
13	.	.	TRBV12-3/TRBV12-4	TRBJ2-7	CASSKESLYEQYF	TGTGCCAGCAGTAAGGAGAGTTTGTACGAGCAGTACTTC
15	.	few	TRBV7-2	TRBJ2-5	CASSLGRGPWETQYF	TGTGCCAGCAGCTTAGGTCGGGGGCCGTGGGAGACCCAGTACTTC
14	TRBD1	many	TRBV3-1	TRBJ2-5	CASSQTGGLETQYF	TGTGCCAGCAGCCAAACAGGGGGCTTGGAGACCCAGTACTTC
16	.	.	TRBV7-2	TRBJ2-3	CAGISRGGPPRDTQYF	TGTGCCGGCATTTCACGAGGGGGACCCCCCCGGGATACGCAGTATTTT
12	.	few	TRBV7-9	TRBJ2-7	CASSFEAYEQYF	TGTGCCAGCAGCTTTGAGGCCTACGAGCAGTACTTC
18	TRBD2	.	TRBV7-9	TRBJ2-7	CASSPDGASGRDRYEQYF	TGTGCCAGCAGCCCGGATGGTGCTAGCGGGAGAGATAGGTACGAGCAGTACTTC
13	.	few	TRBV25-1	TRBJ1-2	CASSESNSPFVTF	TGTGCCAGCAGTGAATCTAACAGTCCCTTCGTCACCTTC
12	.	once	TRBV10-1	TRBJ1-3	CARSGAGNTIYF	TGCGCCAGGTCAGGGGCTGGAAACACCATATATTTT
14	TRBD2	few	TRBV10-3	TRBJ2-7	CAIRGTSGPYEQYF	TGTGCCATCAGGGGGACTAGCGGACCCTACGAGCAGTACTTC
14	.	few	TRBV7-2	TRBJ2-1	CASSLGRQDNEQFF	TGTGCCAGCAGCTTAGGACGGCAAGACAATGAGCAGTTCTTC
12	.	.	TRBV7-2	TRBJ2-5	CASSLTWETQYF	TGTGCCAGCAGCCTTACGTGGGAGACCCAGTACTTC
15	.	.	TRBV7-9	TRBJ1-1	CASSSTTLPGSEAFF	TGTGCCAGCAGCTCAACAACTCTCCCGGGGTCTGAAGCTTTCTTT
11	.	few	TRBV29-1	TRBJ1-2	CSVLPEAGYTF	TGCAGCGTTTTGCCGGAGGCGGGCTACACCTTC
15	.	.	TRBV28	TRBJ2-7	CASSGIQGPIYEQYF	TGTGCCAGCAGTGGGATCCAGGGACCTATCTACGAGCAGTACTTC
14	.	few	TRBV4-3	TRBJ2-3	CASSQDRATDTQYF	TGCGCCAGCAGCCAAGACAGGGCCACAGATACGCAGTATTTT
16	TRBD1	.	TRBV24-1	TRBJ2-5	CATGDPRTGGEETQYF	TGTGCCACCGGTGATCCCCGGACAGGGGGGGAAGAGACCCAGTACTTC
14	.	.	TRBV12-3/TRBV12-4	TRBJ2-5	CASSLAQLQETQYF	TGTGCCAGCAGTTTAGCACAGCTCCAAGAGACCCAGTACTTC
14	.	few	TRBV7-2	TRBJ2-1	CASRGTGAYNEQFF	TGTGCCAGCAGGGGGACGGGAGCTTACAATGAGCAGTTCTTC
13	TRBD1	.	TRBV2	TRBJ1-1	CASSEDRLTEAFF	TGTGCCAGCAGTGAGGACAGGCTCACTGAAGCTTTCTTT
14	.	.	TRBV7-6	TRBJ2-7	CASSPSSILHEQYF	TGTGCCAGCAGCCCCTCCTCGATTTTGCACGAGCAGTACTTC
14	.	.	TRBV3-1	TRBJ2-3	CASSQASSTDTQYF	TGTGCCAGCAGCCAAGCATCCTCCACAGATACGCAGTATTTT
14	.	few	TRBV20-1	TRBJ2-3	CSARDRVGQDTQYF	TGCAGTGCTAGAGATCGCGTCGGACAAGATACGCAGTATTTT
14	.	.	TRBV20-1	TRBJ2-3	CSAPLAGGLDTQYF	TGCAGTGCCCCTCTGGCTGGGGGGCTCGATACGCAGTATTTT
14	.	.	TRBV12-3/TRBV12-4	TRBJ1-6	CASSFKTELSGLHF	TGTGCCAGCAGTTTCAAAACCGAGCTTTCGGGCCTCCACTTT
14	.	.	TRBV18	TRBJ2-3	CASSPRQFTDTQYF	TGTGCCAGCTCACCACGACAGTTCACAGATACGCAGTATTTT
15	.	.	TRBV5-1	TRBJ2-3	CASSFDAPSTDTQYF	TGCGCCAGCAGCTTTGACGCTCCTAGCACAGATACGCAGTATTTT
17	TRBD2	.	TRBV24-1	TRBJ2-5	CATSTASGRVDGETQYF	TGTGCCACCAGTACCGCTAGCGGGAGGGTCGATGGAGAGACCCAGTACTTC
14	.	many	TRBV6-5	TRBJ1-2	CASSRGLTNYGYTF	TGTGCCAGCAGTAGGGGACTTACTAACTATGGCTACACCTTC
15	.	few	TRBV20-1	TRBJ1-5	CSARSMSGSGQPQHF	TGCAGTGCCCGATCAATGTCAGGGTCGGGGCAGCCCCAGCATTTT
16	TRBD1	.	TRBV4-2	TRBJ1-5	CASSLNGQGGHQPQHF	TGTGCCAGCAGCCTAAATGGACAGGGAGGACATCAGCCCCAGCATTTT
15	TRBD2	few	TRBV7-2	TRBJ2-7	CASSLSAGQAYEQYF	TGTGCCAGCAGTCTCTCAGCGGGGCAAGCCTACGAGCAGTACTTC
14	.	.	TRBV6-2/TRBV6-3	TRBJ2-1	CASKQGGAYNEQFF	TGTGCCAGCAAACAGGGGGGGGCCTACAATGAGCAGTTCTTC
12	.	many	TRBV6-6	TRBJ2-7	CASRPLGYEQYF	TGTGCCAGCAGACCTCTAGGTTACGAGCAGTACTTC
14	.	.	TRBV4-3	TRBJ1-6	CANSQEVGYSPLHF	TGCGCCAACAGCCAAGAAGTGGGATATTCACCCCTCCACTTT
14	.	few	TRBV6-6	TRBJ2-7	CASSEAGTAYEQYF	TGTGCCAGCTCCGAAGCCGGGACGGCCTACGAGCAGTACTTC
14	.	.	TRBV4-3	TRBJ2-1	CASSQGLDRQGQFF	TGCGCCAGCAGCCAAGGCTTGGACCGCCAGGGGCAGTTCTTC
14	TRBD1	.	TRBV20-1	TRBJ1-3	CSARGGQAVNTIYF	TGCAGTGCTAGAGGTGGACAGGCGGTAAACACCATATATTTT
14	.	few	TRBV4-1	TRBJ2-7	CASSQGQGRGEQYF	TGCGCCAGCAGCCAAGGGCAGGGTAGGGGCGAGCAGTACTTC
12	.	.	TRBV10-3	TRBJ1-2	CAISQGSHGYTF	TGTGCCATCAGCCAGGGAAGCCATGGCTACACCTTC
14	TRBD2	.	TRBV12-3/TRBV12-4	TRBJ2-7	CASTRTSGVDEQYF	TGTGCCAGCACCCGGACTAGCGGCGTGGACGAGCAGTACTTC
16	.	.	TRBV21-1	TRBJ2-5	CASSHRPLTVEETQYF	TGTGCCAGCAGCCATAGACCCCTCACGGTAGAAGAGACCCAGTACTTC